This TCR beta chain was documented in a study of Ad26.COV2.S vaccination and SARS-CoV-2 variants. Treatment of the sample: approximately 18 received Ad26.COV2.S at low or high dose, single or two shots; five or six received placebo; per-sample allocation not given. Collection of samples fell on day 63 after the first vaccine or placebo injection. Vaccine was an Ad26 vector expressing Wuhan-strain SARS-CoV-2 spike. This CDR3 comprises 15 residues. CDR1 and CDR2 (germline): SEHNR, FQNEAQ (reference sequence). V dropped 4 bases and J dropped 4 bases, with 14 bases sitting between them. Generated by immunoSEQ multiplex PCR, the TCRdb table keeps only in-frame clones and is missing some. The table shows under 250,000 clones, with 87% occurring only once.

Specimen: peripheral blood, collected in a trial of Ad26.COV2.S vaccine versus placebo. The chain joins TRBV7-9 to TRBJ1-5; tentatively, D is TRBD1 (6 bases). The sequence came from a person aged 18-65 years who received the Ad26.COV2.S COVID-19 vaccine or a placebo. CDR3 residues: CASSYGTRANQPQHF. DNA of the CDR3: TGTGCCAGCAGCTACGGGACAAGGGCTAATCAGCCCCAGCATTTT. Drawing the rest from reference TRBV7-9 and TRBJ1-5, the complete variable domain is DTGVSQNPRHKITKRGQNVTFRCDPISEHNRLYWYRQTLGQGPEFLTYFQNEAQLEKSRLLSDRFSAERPKGSFSTLEIQRTEQGDSAMYLCASSYGTRANQPQHFGDGTRLSIL.